This T cell receptor beta chain was documented in a study of prognosis after radiotherapy for stage I lung cancer. About the study: About 7 patients had tumors that were squamous cell carcinoma, and fewer than 15 had adenocarcinoma. As radiotherapy, SBRT was administered in 3 to 5 fractions with a biologically effective dose of at least 100 Gy. Findings and limits, study-wide: Lower Shannon entropy values were found after stereotactic body radiation therapy in patients who developed distant metastases.

With respect to this clonotype: The antigen is unknown. Since a much larger clone is just one base distant, this may be a read error.

CDR3 of TCR beta was amplified from genomic DNA via a two-round multiplex PCR. First-round PCR employed TRBV- and TRBJ-specific primers for each gene. TCRdb used MiXCR to reprocess the multiplex PCR reads, holding one entry per CDR3 protein. The table lists 15,000 to 20,000 distinct CDR3 sequences, 44% of them singletons. Per germline, CDR1 SQVTM and CDR2 ANQGSEA. The length of the CDR3 is 13 residues. The clonotype was recovered from a donor aged 50 or older with non-small cell lung cancer. The specimen was PBMCs, collected before or after stereotactic body radiation therapy (not recorded which). The chain joins TRBV29-1 to TRBJ2-1, with D possibly TRBD1 on 6 matching bases. This chain's CDR3 is CIVEGGMGNEQFF. The CDR3 region has the DNA TGCATCGTTGAAGGGGGTATGGGGAATGAGCAGTTCTTC.